This entry lists 26 T cell receptor beta chains sequenced from one sample in a study of control samples from healthy donors and cancer patients. Sequencing was performed with immunoSEQ multiplex PCR; in TCRdb, only in-frame clones are kept and a portion is missing. The sample has about 120,000 clones, approximately 90% seen once; the top ten hold 7.8%. Sequencing was done on a sample of blood. The receptors were gathered from a woman aged 18-29 years in good health.

V and J are TRBV3-1 (or the pseudogene TRBV3-2) and TRBJ2-7; D not resolved. The length of the CDR3 is 12 residues. CDR1 is LGHDT, CDR2 YNNKEL, per germline (reference sequence). The ends were cut back, 3 bases at V and 5 bases at J, with 8 bases in the middle. CDR3 in DNA: TGTGCCAGCAGCCACCCTGGGAACGAGCAGTACTTC. Its translation is CASSHPGNEQYF.

The sample holds a few counts of this clone. The rearrangement links TRBV29-1 to TRBJ1-5; a possible D gene is TRBD1 (6 bases). The CDR3 totals 13 residues. CDR1 is SQVTM, CDR2 ANQGSEA, per germline. With 6 bases removed from V and 2 bases from J, the gap between germline ends came to 11 bases. The CDR3 loop is CSVLDRGNQPQHF. CDR3 DNA: TGCAGCGTCCTGGACAGAGGCAATCAGCCCCAGCATTTT.

This sequence joins TRBV7-2 and TRBJ2-4; D is undetermined. Per the germline V gene, CDR1 is SGHTA and CDR2 is FQGNSA. The V and J ends lost 1 base and 2 bases respectively, with 9 bases between them. This CDR3 is 15 amino acids long. For the CDR3, the DNA is TGTGCCAGCAGCTTAGAGGCCGGCCCCAAAAACATTCAGTACTTC. It yields the protein CASSLEAGPKNIQYF.

This chain uses TRBV14 with TRBJ1-1; the D is unclear. V gave up 7 bases and J gave up 1 base, with 10 bases separating them. The CDR3 runs 13 residues. CDR1 is SGHDN, CDR2 FVKESK, per germline. The DNA for the CDR3 is TGTGCCAGCAACCCGGACTGGAACACTGAAGCTTTCTTT. Encoded protein: CASNPDWNTEAFF.

The gene calls are TRBV6-1 and TRBJ1-2; 7 nucleotides agree with TRBD1. Germline V gives CDR1 MNHNS, CDR2 SASEGT. CDR3 length: 16 residues. The trim removed 4 bases at V and 2 bases at J, leaving 10 bases unmatched. The CDR3 sequence is CASSVGGGGSNYGYTF. CDR3 DNA sequence: TGTGCCAGCAGTGTAGGAGGGGGCGGATCCAACTATGGCTACACCTTC.

V usage is TRBV6-2 or TRBV6-3 and J usage is TRBJ2-7; perhaps TRBD2 as D (5 bases). The germline CDR1 and CDR2 sequences are MNHEY and SVGEGT. CDR3 length: 16 amino acids. Trimming took 4 bases from V and 2 from J, leaving 18 bases between them. CDR3 in amino acids: CASSSRFAGSPYEQYF. The CDR3 DNA follows: TGTGCCAGCAGTTCCCGGTTCGCGGGCAGCCCCTACGAGCAGTACTTC.

The chain uses TRBV28 and TRBJ1-3; TRBD1 matches 7 bases. V gave up 4 bases and J gave up 0 bases; unmatched junction bases: 3. The CDR3 consists of 15 residues. Germline V CDR1 and CDR2: MDHEN, SYDVKM. The CDR3 DNA reads TGTGCCAGCAGTTGGACAGGCATCTCTGGAAACACCATATATTTT. This translates into CASSWTGISGNTIYF.

This clone was found a few times. J is TRBJ2-7 and V is TRBV27; D not resolved. V lost 6 bases, J lost 1 base, and 10 bases lay in between. The germline CDR1 and CDR2 sequences are MNHEY and SMNVEV (reference sequence). The CDR3 spans 13 residues. CDR3 residues: CASRVGPSYEQYF. The CDR3 region has the DNA TGTGCCAGCAGAGTGGGTCCATCCTACGAGCAGTACTTC.

The chain employs TRBV20-1 and TRBJ2-7; D remains ambiguous. CDR3 length: 15 amino acids. Germline lookup yields CDR1 DFQATT and CDR2 SNEGSKA (reference sequence). Trimming pared 3 bases from V and 0 bases from J, leaving 15 bases between. CDR3 loop: CSASSLGPSSYEQYF. The CDR3, as DNA: TGCAGTGCTAGTTCCTTAGGTCCGAGCTCCTACGAGCAGTACTTC.

The rearrangement uses TRBV7-2 and TRBJ1-1; possibly TRBD1 for D (5 bases). The CDR3 is 16 amino acids. Deletions cut 0 bases from V and 0 bases from J, with 11 bases between. The germline gives CDR1 SGHTA, CDR2 FQGNSA. CDR3 region: CASSLAGGTVNTEAFF. CDR3 nucleotide sequence: TGTGCCAGCAGCTTAGCGGGTGGGACGGTGAACACTGAAGCTTTCTTT.

CDR3 DNA sequence: TGTGCCAGCAGCCGGGTTGGTGGCAGGGAGATTAACTATGGCTACACCTTC. It codes for CASSRVGGREINYGYTF. This chain joins TRBV21-1 and TRBJ1-2. TRBV21-1 is recorded as a pseudogene. There are 17 residues in the CDR3.

The V gene is TRBV7-2, the J gene TRBJ1-2; D call uncertain. V lost 1 base and J 7 bases, leaving 10 bases between the germline ends. Germline CDR1 is SGHTA and CDR2 is FQGNSA. The CDR3 covers 13 residues. The CDR3 coding sequence is TGTGCCAGCAGCTTAGAGACCGTAGGTGGCTACACCTTC. Its translation is CASSLETVGGYTF.

The chain recombines TRBV4-3 with TRBJ1-4; D is perhaps TRBD1 (6 bases). Germline assignment: CDR1 LGHNA and CDR2 YSLEER. Trimming cost V 1 base and J 8 bases, with 17 bases left between them. The CDR3 is made up of 16 amino acids. The CDR3 sequence: CASSQGNREREEKLFF. The CDR3 DNA sequence: TGCGCCAGCAGCCAAGGGAACAGGGAGAGGGAGGAAAAACTGTTTTTT.

This chain uses TRBV9 with TRBJ2-3, with 12 bases aligning to TRBD2. J gave up 5 bases and V 2 bases, and 6 bases lay outside the gene matches. The CDR3 covers 16 residues. Germline CDR1 is SGDLS and CDR2 is YYNGEE. In nucleotides, the CDR3 is TGTGCCAGCAGCGTCGGACTAGCGGGGAGGAGAGATACGCAGTATTTT. Translating it yields CASSVGLAGRRDTQYF.

This clone was found a few times. CDR3 sequence: CSVAAAGTATYEQYF. The CDR3 region has the DNA TGCAGCGTTGCTGCAGCCGGGACAGCGACCTACGAGCAGTACTTC. J is TRBJ2-7 and V is TRBV29-1; 7 bases fit TRBD1. Germline CDR1 SQVTM, CDR2 ANQGSEA. The trim removed 4 bases at V and 2 bases at J, leaving 11 bases unmatched. The CDR3 is 15 residues long.

This chain joins TRBV19 and TRBJ2-2, with 9 bases fitting TRBD1. Losses at the gene ends were 8 bases for V and 2 bases for J; bases not matched to a gene: 9. This CDR3 spans 16 amino acids. CDR1 is LNHDA and CDR2 is SQIVND in the germline V gene (reference sequence). CDR3 residues: CASGWTGVPNTGELFF. In nucleotides, the CDR3 is TGTGCCAGTGGCTGGACAGGGGTTCCAAACACCGGGGAGCTGTTTTTT.

A word on this clone: This CDR3 fails to terminate in the conserved phenylalanine or tryptophan, so it likely reflects a read error. The DNA is left out, because the CDR3 cannot be placed on it with certainty; the CDR3 is given as TCRdb lists it. The chain joins TRBV27 to TRBJ1-5. Ends included, the CDR3 has 13 residues. CDR1 MNHEY and CDR2 SMNVEV come from the germline V gene (reference sequence). The chain's CDR3 is CASSLSSEGPCSG.

V usage is TRBV7-9 and J usage is TRBJ1-1; maybe TRBD1 (5 bases). This CDR3 spans 13 amino acids. Germline-derived CDR1 and CDR2 are SEHNR and FQNEAQ (reference sequence). V lost 5 bases and J 6 bases, leaving 13 bases between the germline ends. DNA for the CDR3: TGTGCCAGCAGCCTATCCAGGGACGCTGAAGCTTTCTTT. This codes for CASSLSRDAEAFF.

V and J are TRBV9 and TRBJ2-3; the D is unclear. V shed 1 base and J shed 3 bases, with 12 bases lying between them. CDR1 and CDR2 from the germline V gene are SGDLS and YYNGEE. This CDR3 spans 15 amino acids. Here the CDR3 reads CASSVNPLGTDTQYF. In DNA form, the CDR3 reads TGTGCCAGCAGCGTAAACCCGCTGGGAACAGATACGCAGTATTTT.

This chain links TRBV7-2 with TRBJ2-6, with TRBD2 identical over 8 bases. Looked up from germline, CDR1 is SGHTA and CDR2 is FQGNSA. With 5 bases clipped from V and 0 bases from J, the junction kept 6 bases outside the gene matches. This CDR3 is 17 amino acids long. The CDR3 loop is CASSPGLASSGANVLTF. CDR3 bases: TGTGCCAGCAGCCCCGGACTAGCTAGCTCTGGGGCCAACGTCCTGACTTTC.

The chain is built from TRBV18 and TRBJ2-5, with a possible D match to TRBD1 (6 bases). Per germline, CDR1 KGHSH and CDR2 LQKENI. Trimming took off 1 base at V and 1 base at J, with 10 bases between the two ends. This CDR3 has 15 amino acids. The CDR3 loop is CASSPRVGGQETQYF. The CDR3 DNA follows: TGTGCCAGCTCACCACGGGTAGGGGGCCAAGAGACCCAGTACTTC.

The rearrangement links TRBV7-2 to TRBJ2-5, with a tentative D call TRBD2 (5 bases). V was trimmed by 0 bases and J by 5 bases, leaving 13 bases between them. The CDR3 consists of 15 residues. Germline loops: CDR1 SGHTA, CDR2 FQGNSA. The DNA of the CDR3 is TGTGCCAGCAGCTTAGCCCCCCCCCGGAGGGAGACCCAGTACTTC. Its translation: CASSLAPPRRETQYF.

V gene TRBV4-2 combines with J gene TRBJ2-5; D gene unclear. CDR1 is LGHNA, CDR2 YNFKEQ, per germline. V was shortened by 0 bases and J by 5 bases, with 7 bases between the two germline ends. The CDR3 has 13 residues. CDR3 amino acids: CASSQDYRETQYF. As DNA, the CDR3 is TGTGCCAGCAGCCAAGATTATCGGGAGACCCAGTACTTC.

V and J are TRBV28 and TRBJ1-5, with D unresolved. V was cut by 5 bases and J by 4 bases, with 18 bases left in between. The germline V gene encodes CDR1 MDHEN and CDR2 SYDVKM. The CDR3 loop spans 16 amino acids. CDR3 residues: CASSDQKATANQPQHF. CDR3 sequence (DNA): TGTGCCAGCAGTGACCAGAAAGCAACCGCAAATCAGCCCCAGCATTTT.

This chain links TRBV28 with TRBJ2-1; 16 nucleotides align to TRBD2. The ends lost 6 bases at V and 4 bases at J; junction bases unmatched: 12. CDR3 length equals 19 residues. The germline CDR1 and CDR2 sequences are MDHEN and SYDVKM. The CDR3 loop is CASSSMEGLAGGHYNEQFF. CDR3 DNA: TGTGCCAGCAGCAGCATGGAGGGACTAGCGGGGGGGCATTACAATGAGCAGTTCTTC.

This sequence joins TRBV5-1 and TRBJ1-1; 7 nucleotides line up with TRBD1. The CDR3 consists of 17 residues. The germline V gene encodes CDR1 SGHRS and CDR2 YFSETQ. V dropped 1 base and J dropped 0; count of bases not matched to a gene: 9. The CDR3 sequence: CASSLLAGGNLNTEAFF. The CDR3 bases are TGCGCCAGCAGCTTGTTGGCAGGGGGAAATTTGAACACTGAAGCTTTCTTT.